The 15 T cell receptor beta chains in this list originate from one sample, sequenced in a study of radiotherapy plus CTLA-4 blockade in lung cancer. Repertoires were generated with immunoSEQ multiplex PCR, while TCRdb's copy carries only in-frame clones and drops some. The table includes 65,000 to 95,000 clones, about 87% detected once. This specimen consisted of peripheral blood, obtained from a patient treated with radiotherapy plus ipilimumab. All receptors come from a human donor with non-small cell lung cancer who had stable disease on radiotherapy plus ipilimumab.

This chain connects TRBV13 to TRBJ1-2, with TRBD1 identical over 7 bases. This CDR3 contains 14 residues. The trim removed 2 bases at V and 13 bases at J, leaving 13 bases unmatched. CDR1 is PRHDT and CDR2 is FYEKMQ in the germline V gene (reference sequence). The CDR3 DNA reads TGTGCCAGCAGCTTAACGATGTCAGGGGGATCTAGCACCTTC. This translates into CASSLTMSGGSSTF.

V is TRBV10-2 and J is TRBJ2-7; D uncertain. Germline lookup yields CDR1 WSHSY and CDR2 SAAADI. V was cut by 2 bases and J by 1 base, with 6 bases left in between. The CDR3 extends over 13 amino acids. CDR3 region: CASSEGGSYEQYF. CDR3 bases: TGCGCCAGCAGTGAGGGCGGATCCTACGAGCAGTACTTC.

For the CDR3, the DNA is TGTGCCAGTAATTTGGGGGCTCGTCAGCCCCAGCATTTT. This gives the protein CASNLGARQPQHF. V usage is TRBV19 and J usage is TRBJ1-5, with D possibly TRBD1 on 6 matching bases. Germline V gives CDR1 LNHDA, CDR2 SQIVND (reference sequence). This CDR3 contains 13 residues. The ends were cut back, 7 bases at V and 6 bases at J, with 13 bases in the middle.

The chain combines TRBV20-1 with TRBJ1-5, with 8 bases identical to TRBD1. Germline CDR1 is DFQATT and CDR2 is SNEGSKA (reference sequence). This CDR3 contains 11 residues. J was trimmed by 7 bases and V by 7 bases; bases with no gene match: 3. CDR3 residues: CSVDRGQPQHF. CDR3 nucleotides: TGCAGTGTCGACAGGGGCCAGCCCCAGCATTTT.

As for this clone: One end of the junction fails to match germline, which may point to a read error. The V gene is TRBV9, the J gene TRBJ2-3, with 9 nucleotides matching TRBD2. CDR3 length: 15 amino acids. Per germline, CDR1 SGDLS and CDR2 YYNGEE. Here the CDR3 reads CASSPLAGSIDTQYF. In nucleotides, the CDR3 is TGTGCCAGCAGCCCTCTAGCGGGGAGCATAGATACGCAGTATTTT.

The chain uses TRBV28 and TRBJ1-5; D is unclear. V dropped 6 bases and J dropped 0 bases, with 3 bases sitting between them. The CDR3 covers 12 residues. CDR1 and CDR2 (germline): MDHEN, SYDVKM. CDR3 residues: CASRNSNQPQHF. CDR3 in DNA: TGTGCCAGCAGGAATAGCAATCAGCCCCAGCATTTT.

CDR3 in amino acids: CASSIVSDTQYF. The CDR3 nucleotides read TGCGCCAGCAGTATAGTTTCGGATACGCAGTATTTT. The chain has TRBV10-2 and TRBJ2-3; D remains unclear. Looked up from germline, CDR1 is WSHSY and CDR2 is SAAADI. Trimming pared 5 bases from V and 6 bases from J, leaving 9 bases between. The CDR3 has 12 residues.

This chain connects TRBV5-1 to TRBJ2-2; 8 nucleotides line up with TRBD2. The V gene end was trimmed by 4 bases and the J gene end by 7 bases; junction bases not matched to a gene: 6. This CDR3 has 14 amino acids. Germline CDR1 SGHRS, CDR2 YFSETQ. CDR3 loop: CASSRSGKDGELFF. CDR3 DNA sequence: TGCGCCAGCAGCCGTAGCGGGAAGGACGGGGAGCTGTTTTTT.

The chain uses TRBV9 and TRBJ2-1, with D maybe TRBD1 (5 bases). V was shortened by 4 bases and J by 2 bases, with 16 bases between the two germline ends. The CDR3 has 16 amino acids. Germline V gene data show CDR1 as SGDLS and CDR2 as YYNGEE. The CDR3 spells CASSLSTGNTYNEQFF. CDR3 in DNA: TGTGCCAGCAGCCTTAGTACAGGAAACACCTACAATGAGCAGTTCTTC.

The V call is TRBV6-1, the J call TRBJ2-7; tentative D call: TRBD2 (6 bases). The CDR3 runs 15 residues. V lost 6 bases, J lost 1 base, and 16 bases lay in between. CDR1 and CDR2 from the germline V gene are MNHNS and SASEGT. CDR3 protein: CASSPKSAGSYEQYF. The CDR3 DNA reads TGTGCCAGCAGCCCTAAATCTGCGGGGTCCTACGAGCAGTACTTC.

The chain links TRBV5-5 to TRBJ2-1; the match to TRBD2 covers 8 bases. The CDR3 totals 16 residues. With 1 base clipped from V and 4 bases from J, the junction kept 7 bases outside the gene matches. Germline V gives CDR1 SGHKS, CDR2 YYEKEE (reference sequence). This CDR3 is CASSLSVQREYNEQFF. In nucleotides, the CDR3 is TGTGCCAGCAGCTTGTCGGTCCAGCGGGAGTACAATGAGCAGTTCTTC.

V and J are TRBV5-1 and TRBJ1-4; no definite D call. CDR1 is SGHRS, CDR2 YFSETQ, per germline. Trimming removed 0 bases from V and 4 bases from J, with 10 bases in between. This CDR3 spans 15 amino acids. CDR3: CASSLDGRSNEKLFF. As DNA, the CDR3 is TGCGCCAGCAGCTTGGACGGACGGAGTAATGAAAAACTGTTTTTT.

Points on this clone: This same CDR3 is encoded by further DNA sequences in the sample. The rearrangement joins TRBV5-5 to TRBJ1-2; possible D gene TRBD1, 5 bases. V lost 0 bases and J 0 bases, leaving 15 bases between the germline ends. Germline CDR1 is SGHKS and CDR2 is YYEKEE (reference sequence). This CDR3 region has 17 residues. CDR3 sequence (DNA): TGTGCCAGCAGCTTGGCGAACAAGGGACGATCTAACTATGGCTACACCTTC. Translated, it gives CASSLANKGRSNYGYTF.

The chain is built from TRBV7-8 and TRBJ2-5; 9 positions match TRBD2. In germline, CDR1 is SGHVS, CDR2 FQNEAQ. The trim removed 4 bases at V and 4 bases at J, leaving 16 bases unmatched. This CDR3 contains 18 residues. The CDR3 DNA sequence: TGTGCCAGCAGCTCCCTATCGGGCGCGGGAGGGGGTCGAGAGACCCAGTACTTC. Its protein product is CASSSLSGAGGGRETQYF.

The V call is TRBV11-2, the J call TRBJ1-2; D call uncertain. CDR3 size: 14 residues. The V gene's germline CDR1 is SGHAT and CDR2 FQNNGV. Trimming pared 0 bases from V and 4 bases from J, leaving 9 bases between. CDR3 residues: CASSLETDFYGYTF. CDR3 in DNA: TGTGCCAGCAGCTTAGAAACAGATTTCTATGGCTACACCTTC.